Each of the 17 T cell receptor beta chains below was sequenced from the same sample in a study of blood T cell repertoires in COVID-19. The table came from immunoSEQ multiplex PCR; TCRdb's copy has only in-frame clones and leaves some out. The table records approximately 320,000 clones, roughly 86% of them present only once. Material: PBMCs or T cells enriched from blood (not recorded which). The receptor source for this set is a woman younger than 30 who had recovered from COVID-19.

DNA of the CDR3: TGTGCCAGCAGCCCCGGGACAGAGAACACCGGGGAGCTGTTTTTT. Its translation is CASSPGTENTGELFF. This rearrangement joins TRBV7-2 to TRBJ2-2; 7 bases fit TRBD1. CDR3 length equals 15 residues. Germline values: CDR1 SGHTA, CDR2 FQGNSA. The ends lost 5 bases at V and 1 base at J; junction bases unmatched: 4.

The chain joins TRBV6-5 to TRBJ2-3, with D possibly matching TRBD1 (7 bases). The germline CDR1 and CDR2 sequences are MNHEY and SVGAGI. CDR3 size: 15 residues. The V end lost 10 bases, the J end lost 2 bases, and 19 bases lay between the germline ends. CDR3: CATRSPGGTTDTQYF. As DNA, the CDR3 is TGTGCCACCCGTAGTCCAGGGGGGACCACAGATACGCAGTATTTT.

J is TRBJ1-2 and V is TRBV28; D is unclear. Germline V gives CDR1 MDHEN, CDR2 SYDVKM. The CDR3 has 13 amino acids. The V end was cut by 5 bases, the J end by 8 bases, with 15 bases between. The CDR3 loop is CASSILDTGGYTF. CDR3 nucleotides: TGTGCCAGCAGTATACTAGACACGGGCGGCTACACCTTC.

This chain connects TRBV11-2 to TRBJ1-2, with 9 bases aligning to TRBD1. In germline, CDR1 is SGHAT, CDR2 FQNNGV. The V gene end was trimmed by 6 bases and the J gene end by 4 bases; junction bases not matched to a gene: 9. CDR3 length: 15 amino acids. The CDR3 sequence is CASSVQGASFYGYTF. CDR3 sequence (DNA): TGTGCCAGCAGTGTACAGGGGGCTTCGTTCTATGGCTACACCTTC.

The chain carries TRBV10-3 and TRBJ1-3; TRBD1 matches at 8 bases. With 6 bases clipped from V and 4 bases from J, the junction kept 2 bases outside the gene matches. The CDR3 is 13 residues long. CDR1 is ENHRY and CDR2 is SYGVKD in the germline V gene. As DNA, the CDR3 is TGTGCCATCAGGACAGGGGTCGGAAACACCATATATTTT. Its protein product is CAIRTGVGNTIYF.

The chain joins TRBV2 to TRBJ2-3; TRBD1 matches 7 bases. This CDR3 comprises 16 residues. From germline, CDR1 is SNHLY and CDR2 FYNNEI. V was clipped by 11 bases and J by 2 bases; unmatched bases: 16. CDR3 residues: CALSGSGTANTDTQYF. DNA for the CDR3: TGTGCCCTCAGCGGTTCTGGGACAGCAAACACAGATACGCAGTATTTT. The entire variable domain, with the rest obtained from reference TRBV2 and TRBJ2-3, is as follows: EPEVTQTPSHQVTQMGQEVILRCVPISNHLYFYWYRQILGQKVEFLVSFYNNEISEKSEIFDDQFSVERPDGSNFTLKIRSTKLEDSAMYFCALSGSGTANTDTQYFGPGTRLTVL.

The V and J genes are TRBV5-1 and TRBJ2-2, with a tentative D call TRBD1 (5 bases). V was shortened by 4 bases and J by 1 base, with 17 bases between the two germline ends. This CDR3 is built from 17 residues. Germline assignment: CDR1 SGHRS and CDR2 YFSETQ. The CDR3, as DNA: TGCGCCAGCAGCGATCCTCCGCGGCAGGGGAACACCGGGGAGCTGTTTTTT. Its protein is CASSDPPRQGNTGELFF.

The CDR3 region is CASSLVAGSDSGANVLTF. The CDR3 DNA follows: TGTGCCAGCAGCTTAGTGGCAGGGTCGGATTCTGGGGCCAACGTCCTGACTTTC. The chain employs TRBV7-9 and TRBJ2-6; possible D gene TRBD1, 5 bases. Per germline, CDR1 SEHNR and CDR2 FQNEAQ (reference sequence). CDR3 size: 18 residues. Trimming removed 1 base from V and 1 base from J, with 14 bases in between.

CDR3 DNA: TGTGCCAGCGGGGGATTTGGCGGGAGCGCAGATACGCAGTATTTT. Its protein product is CASGGFGGSADTQYF. The chain combines TRBV9 with TRBJ2-3; 7 positions agree with TRBD2. There are 15 residues in the CDR3. The germline gives CDR1 SGDLS, CDR2 YYNGEE. V lost 7 bases and J lost 4; bases outside the gene matches: 12.

This chain joins TRBV6-5 and TRBJ1-6; D is unclear. Trimming took off 6 bases at V and 14 bases at J, with 17 bases between the two ends. This CDR3 is 13 amino acids long. Per the germline V gene, CDR1 is MNHEY and CDR2 is SVGAGI. CDR3 sequence: CASSRTILLSLHF. DNA of the CDR3: TGTGCCAGCAGCCGAACAATTCTGCTTTCCCTCCACTTT.

In this sample, this clone turned up once. V is TRBV6-1 and J is TRBJ2-2; the D is unclear. This CDR3 contains 16 residues. V shed 0 bases and J shed 0 bases, with 8 bases lying between them. Germline CDR1 and CDR2: MNHNS and SASEGT. This CDR3 reads CASSEAKYSNTGELFF. DNA of the CDR3: TGTGCCAGCAGTGAAGCGAAGTACTCGAACACCGGGGAGCTGTTTTTT.

This clone has just one count. The J gene is TRBJ1-2, the V gene TRBV7-2; no definite D call. The CDR3 extends over 16 amino acids. Trimming cost V 4 bases and J 4 bases, with 19 bases left between them. Per germline, CDR1 SGHTA and CDR2 FQGNSA. The DNA of the CDR3 is TGTGCCAGCAGCTCCACAACCAGGTGGGCTACCTATGGCTACACCTTC. Encoded protein: CASSSTTRWATYGYTF.

This rearrangement joins TRBV18 to TRBJ1-4, with 9 bases that match TRBD1. The CDR3 loop spans 18 amino acids. V lost 5 bases to trimming and J lost 5 bases; unmatched junction nucleotides: 15. Germline CDR1 and CDR2: KGHSH and LQKENI. In DNA, the CDR3 is TGTGCCAGCTCAGCGACAGGGGGACATAGGAGCATGAATGAAAAACTGTTTTTT. Its protein product is CASSATGGHRSMNEKLFF.

This chain uses TRBV19 with TRBJ2-7, with a weak D call TRBD1 (6 bases). Germline values: CDR1 LNHDA, CDR2 SQIVND (reference sequence). CDR3 length: 14 residues. V was pared by 8 bases and J by 5 bases, with 19 bases between. CDR3 protein: CASGDPGRGNEQYF. As DNA, the CDR3 is TGTGCCAGTGGGGACCCGGGCAGGGGCAACGAGCAGTACTTC.

The genes are TRBV19 and TRBJ1-5; D is uncertain. Germline values: CDR1 LNHDA, CDR2 SQIVND (reference sequence). V was trimmed by 0 bases and J by 0 bases, leaving 6 bases between them. The CDR3 totals 15 residues. In DNA form, the CDR3 reads TGTGCCAGTAGTATAGAAATCTATAGCAATCAGCCCCAGCATTTT. This sequence encodes CASSIEIYSNQPQHF.

This chain uses TRBV30 with TRBJ1-6; 8 bases agree with TRBD1. Germline V gives CDR1 GTSNPN, CDR2 SVGIG (reference sequence). This CDR3 has 15 residues. J lost 4 bases, V lost 5 bases, and 7 bases had no gene match. This chain's CDR3 is CAWDQGAPYNSPLHF. The CDR3 DNA reads as TGTGCCTGGGACCAGGGGGCCCCTTATAATTCACCCCTCCACTTT.

The chain has TRBV6-5 and TRBJ1-2; maybe TRBD1 (5 bases). V shed 2 bases and J shed 6 bases, with 16 bases lying between them. Germline CDR1 reads MNHEY; CDR2 reads SVGAGI. The CDR3 sequence is 15 residues long. Here the CDR3 DNA reads TGTGCCAGCAGTTACGGAGGGGCGACCTCTGATGGCTACACCTTC. Encoded protein: CASSYGGATSDGYTF.